The rows below give T cell receptor beta chains drawn from one sample of a study of blood T cell repertoires in COVID-19. Sequenced by immunoSEQ multiplex PCR; TCRdb stores in-frame clones only, minus some. The sample lists 100,000 to 150,000 clones; 60% to 80% were seen once. Sequencing was performed on peripheral blood. These receptor sequences come from a man in his fifties or sixties with acute or convalescent COVID-19. The CDR3 runs from the conserved cysteine through the conserved F or W. The order of the fields is clone size, V gene, D gene, J gene, CDR3 protein, CDR3 DNA. The D gene is left open where the match is weak. Where a row states a size, it is once, few, many or the class of an expanded clone; other rows omit it.

NA,TRBV29-1,NA,TRBJ1-1,CSVEGGENTEAFF,TGCAGCGTTGAGGGGGGGGAGAACACTGAAGCTTTCTTT
few,TRBV7-8,TRBD2,TRBJ2-2,CASSFSGLAGRLSGELFF,TGTGCCAGCAGCTTTTCCGGACTAGCGGGACGTTTATCCGGGGAGCTGTTTTTT
NA,TRBV5-4,NA,TRBJ1-4,CASSLGGTGSSPKLFF,TGTGCCAGCAGCTTGGGGGGCACCGGTTCTTCCCCTAAACTGTTTTTT
NA,TRBV6-4,TRBD1,TRBJ2-2,CASRKGTGANPGELFF,TGTGCCAGCAGGAAGGGGACAGGGGCGAACCCCGGGGAGCTGTTTTTT
NA,TRBV19,TRBD2,TRBJ2-2,CASSISGMNTGELFF,TGTGCCAGTAGTATTAGCGGGATGAACACCGGGGAGCTGTTTTTT
NA,TRBV4-2,NA,TRBJ2-2,CASSPELVRTGELFF,TGTGCCAGCAGCCCAGAACTAGTTCGGACCGGGGAGCTGTTTTTT
NA,TRBV5-6,NA,TRBJ1-6,CASSLEQGKNSPLHF,TGTGCCAGCAGCTTGGAGCAGGGGAAAAATTCACCCCTCCACTTT
NA,TRBV5-1,TRBD2,TRBJ2-3,CASGGGGTPDTQYF,TGCGCCAGCGGTGGCGGGGGGACCCCAGATACGCAGTATTTT
NA,TRBV11-1,NA,TRBJ2-3,CASSRRSPSTDTQYF,TGTGCCAGCAGCCGTCGGTCGCCATCCACAGATACGCAGTATTTT
few,TRBV2,TRBD2,TRBJ2-5,CASARREGETQYF,TGTGCCAGCGCACGCAGGGAGGGAGAGACCCAGTACTTC
NA,TRBV5-1,TRBD2,TRBJ2-3,CASSIGGASGDTDTQYF,TGCGCCAGCAGCATTGGAGGCGCTAGCGGGGACACAGATACGCAGTATTTT
NA,TRBV3-1/TRBV3-2,TRBD1,TRBJ1-5,CASSLFGQGGNQPQHF,TGTGCCAGCAGCCTTTTTGGACAGGGCGGCAATCAGCCCCAGCATTTT
NA,TRBV24-1,NA,TRBJ2-7,CATSGRGGYEQYF,TGTGCCACCAGTGGCAGGGGTGGCTACGAGCAGTACTTC
NA,TRBV9,NA,TRBJ2-7,CASSVVEGISEQYF,TGTGCCAGCAGCGTAGTGGAGGGAATAAGCGAGCAGTACTTC
NA,TRBV10-2,TRBD1,TRBJ1-6,CASSGYRGNNSPLHF,TGCGCCAGCAGTGGTTACAGGGGTAATAATTCACCCCTCCACTTT
NA,TRBV3-1/TRBV3-2,NA,TRBJ2-2,CASLHRTGELFF,TGTGCCAGCCTCCACCGGACCGGGGAGCTGTTTTTT
NA,TRBV30,NA,TRBJ2-3,CAWSVMGSSSTDTQYF,TGTGCCTGGAGTGTAATGGGCTCTTCTAGCACAGATACGCAGTATTTT
NA,TRBV27,TRBD1,TRBJ1-2,CASSTRTGGYGYTF,TGTGCCAGCAGTACCCGGACAGGGGGCTATGGCTACACCTTC
once,TRBV7-2,NA,TRBJ1-1,CASSLLSVNTEAFF,TGTGCCAGCAGCTTATTGTCAGTGAACACTGAAGCTTTCTTT
once,TRBV19,TRBD2,TRBJ2-7,CASSIASGAYEQYF,TGTGCCAGTAGTATTGCTAGCGGCGCCTACGAGCAGTACTTC
once,TRBV10-1,NA,TRBJ1-6,CASSVTDSSYNSPLHF,TGCGCCAGCAGTGTCACAGATAGCTCCTATAATTCACCCCTCCACTTT
NA,TRBV24-1,NA,TRBJ2-7,CATSEGTRGEQYF,TGTGCCACCAGTGAGGGGACTCGGGGCGAGCAGTACTTC
few,TRBV19,TRBD1,TRBJ1-1,CASTSDRPNTEAFF,TGTGCCAGTACCTCGGACAGGCCGAACACTGAAGCTTTCTTT
few,TRBV3-1/TRBV3-2,TRBD2,TRBJ2-3,CASSLAERGPPADTQYF,TGTGCCAGCAGCCTCGCGGAGCGGGGGCCCCCCGCAGATACGCAGTATTTT
NA,TRBV11-3,NA,TRBJ1-6,CASRNRQNSNSPLHF,TGTGCCAGCAGGAACCGACAGAATTCCAATTCACCCCTCCACTTT
NA,TRBV4-1,NA,TRBJ2-7,CASSQDSLASYEQYF,TGCGCCAGCAGCCAAGATTCACTAGCTAGCTACGAGCAGTACTTC
NA,TRBV5-4,NA,TRBJ1-1,CASSWGPNTEAFF,TGTGCCAGCAGCTGGGGCCCGAACACTGAAGCTTTCTTT
NA,TRBV12-3/TRBV12-4,NA,TRBJ1-2,CASSLVQYGYTF,TGTGCCAGCAGTTTAGTACAGTATGGCTACACCTTC
NA,TRBV6-1,TRBD1,TRBJ1-2,CASRGAGQGLNGYTF,TGTGCCAGCAGAGGAGCCGGACAGGGTTTGAATGGCTACACCTTC
NA,TRBV27,NA,TRBJ1-1,CASSTPTNTEAFF,TGTGCCAGCAGTACCCCGACTAACACTGAAGCTTTCTTT
few,TRBV30,NA,TRBJ1-1,CAWIPGAGLMNTEAFF,TGTGCCTGGATCCCAGGGGCAGGTCTAATGAACACTGAAGCTTTCTTT
NA,TRBV6-5,NA,TRBJ1-2,CASITPQNGYTF,TGTGCCAGCATCACACCACAGAATGGCTACACCTTC
NA,TRBV5-1,NA,TRBJ2-2,CASQQNTGELFF,TGCGCCAGCCAACAAAACACCGGGGAGCTGTTTTTT
NA,TRBV6-5,TRBD1,TRBJ1-4,CASSTGGSNEKLFF,TGTGCCAGCAGTACAGGGGGGTCTAATGAAAAACTGTTTTTT
NA,TRBV12-3/TRBV12-4,NA,TRBJ1-2,CASSPELMDGYTF,TGTGCCAGCAGCCCCGAACTTATGGATGGCTACACCTTC
few,TRBV15,NA,TRBJ1-4,CATSRDRGAEKLFF,TGTGCCACCAGCAGAGACAGGGGAGCGGAAAAACTGTTTTTT